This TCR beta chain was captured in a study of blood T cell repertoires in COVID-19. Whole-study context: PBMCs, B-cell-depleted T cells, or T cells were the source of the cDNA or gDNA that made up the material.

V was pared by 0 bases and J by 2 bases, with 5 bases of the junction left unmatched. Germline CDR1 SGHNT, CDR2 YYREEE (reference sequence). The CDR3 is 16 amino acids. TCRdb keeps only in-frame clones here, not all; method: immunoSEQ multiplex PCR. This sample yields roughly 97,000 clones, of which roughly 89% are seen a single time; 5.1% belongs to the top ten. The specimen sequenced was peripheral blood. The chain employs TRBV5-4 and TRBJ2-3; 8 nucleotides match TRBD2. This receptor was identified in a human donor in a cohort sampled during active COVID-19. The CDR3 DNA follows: TGTGCCAGCAGCTTGGACTTGCGGGGGGCCACAGATACGCAGTATTTT. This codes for CASSLDLRGATDTQYF.